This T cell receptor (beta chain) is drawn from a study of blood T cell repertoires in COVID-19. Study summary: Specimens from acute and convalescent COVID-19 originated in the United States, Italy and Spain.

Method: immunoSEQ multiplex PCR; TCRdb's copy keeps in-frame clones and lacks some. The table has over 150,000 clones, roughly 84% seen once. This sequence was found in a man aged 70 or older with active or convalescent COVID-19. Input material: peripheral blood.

This CDR3 is CASSVAGGIKKQFF. The CDR3 bases are TGTGCCAGCAGTGTAGCGGGAGGGATAAAAAAGCAGTTCTTC. The rearrangement links TRBV6-2 or TRBV6-3 to TRBJ2-1; 11 bases fit TRBD2. The junction had 8 bases not matched to a gene; V was cut back by 5 bases and J by 11 bases. This CDR3 region has 14 residues. CDR1 and CDR2 (germline): MNHEY, SVGEGT.